The present T cell receptor (beta chain) was sequenced within a study of T-cell memory formation after mild COVID-19. MiXCR was run by TCRdb on the 5' RACE reads, yielding one entry per CDR3 protein. The sample gives 270,000 or so distinct CDR3 sequences, roughly 17% of which show up once; 23% is in the top ten. This CDR3 has 15 amino acids. The V end lost 2 bases, the J end lost 0 bases, and 8 bases lay between the germline ends. The source of this sequence is a man younger than 35 who had mild COVID-19 (a few samples of this study predate the infection). Cell type and time point are not known. Specimen: PBMCs or a T cell subset sorted from them (not recorded which). The chain has TRBV12-3 or TRBV12-4 and TRBJ1-5; D is uncertain. The CDR3 bases are TGTGCCAGCAGTTTAAACAGCTATAGCAATCAGCCCCAGCATTTT. This gives the protein CASSLNSYSNQPQHF.